The text below deals with one T cell receptor (beta chain). Its specificity is not known. The primer mix had 60 Vbeta and 13 Jbeta primers. Measured with immunoSEQ multiplex PCR; TCRdb has only the in-frame clones, and not every one. The profile covers under 200,000 clones, with about 80% appearing a single time and 11% to 15% taken by the ten largest. The ends were cut back, 1 base at V and 1 base at J, with 7 bases in the middle. The CDR3 runs to 14 residues. From germline, CDR1 is SGHAT and CDR2 FQNNGV. The data were obtained in a study of cytomegalovirus exposure and HLA in healthy donors. Regarding the study as a whole: CMV serostatus was the only recorded immune exposure for donors. The analysis excluded some indistinguishable V segments, including TRBV6-2 and TRBV6-3. Using a false discovery rate of 0.05, a later analysis showed that some 16,000 TCR beta sequences were associated with HLA alleles.

Input material: PBMCs. The chain recombines TRBV11-2 with TRBJ1-2; D gene unclear. This receptor was obtained from a man aged 45-65 years in good health and CMV-seropositive. CDR3 DNA: TGTGCCAGCAGCTTAGGACCGGGTAACTATGGCTACACCTTC. As protein: CASSLGPGNYGYTF. The whole variable domain, remainder taken from reference TRBV11-2 and TRBJ1-2, is EAGVAQSPRYKIIEKRQSVAFWCNPISGHATLYWYQQILGQGPKLLIQFQNNGVVDDSQLPKDRFSAERLKGVDSTLKIQPAKLEDSAVYLCASSLGPGNYGYTFGSGTRLTVV.